These T cell receptor beta chains were read from a single sample in a study of identical twins. TCRdb processed the 5' RACE reads anew with MiXCR; each CDR3 protein has one entry. The profile shows hundreds of thousands of distinct CDR3 sequences, 7.5% of them singletons. The sample was also reused in another study, on yellow fever vaccine responses in identical twins.

Sequencing used memory (CD45RO+) T cells sorted from blood. These receptors came from a woman between 18 and 30 years old in good health. Each CDR3 is given with its conserved first and last residue. D genes are given only for firm matches. Where a row states a size, it is once, few, many or the class of an expanded clone; other rows omit it.

v_gene: TRBV15; j_gene: TRBJ2-7; abundance: many; d_gene: TRBD1; CDR3nt: TGTGCCACCCAGGCAGGGGGCTTGCACGAGCAGTACTTC; CDR3aa: CATQAGGLHEQYF
v_gene: TRBV28; j_gene: TRBJ1-1; abundance: few; d_gene: -; CDR3nt: TGTGCCAGCACCGGGGGGGCCGAGAACACTGAAGCTTTCTTT; CDR3aa: CASTGGAENTEAFF
v_gene: TRBV10-2; j_gene: TRBJ2-7; abundance: -; d_gene: -; CDR3nt: TGCGCCAGCAGTCGGCAGGGGCTGGACGAGCAGTACTTC; CDR3aa: CASSRQGLDEQYF
v_gene: TRBV7-8; j_gene: TRBJ1-1; abundance: many; d_gene: -; CDR3nt: TGTGCCAGCAGCGAAGCAGGGACGTCAGCTTTCTTT; CDR3aa: CASSEAGTSAFF
v_gene: TRBV5-1; j_gene: TRBJ2-7; abundance: many; d_gene: TRBD1; CDR3nt: TGCGCCAGCAGCTTGGTGGGACAGGCCCCCTACGAGCAGTACTTC; CDR3aa: CASSLVGQAPYEQYF
v_gene: TRBV5-1; j_gene: TRBJ2-2; abundance: many; d_gene: -; CDR3nt: TGCGCCAGCAGCTTGGGCGTCGCCGGGGAGCTGTTTTTT; CDR3aa: CASSLGVAGELFF
v_gene: TRBV7-9; j_gene: TRBJ2-5; abundance: few; d_gene: TRBD1; CDR3nt: TGTGCCAGCAGCTTAGCAGGGGGCTTCGAGACCCAGTACTTC; CDR3aa: CASSLAGGFETQYF
v_gene: TRBV5-1; j_gene: TRBJ1-1; abundance: -; d_gene: TRBD1; CDR3nt: TGCGCCAGCAGCCAGGGACAGGGGGTACCAAACACTGAAGCTTTCTTT; CDR3aa: CASSQGQGVPNTEAFF
v_gene: TRBV21-1; j_gene: TRBJ2-6; abundance: -; d_gene: -; CDR3nt: TGTGCCAGCAGCTCGAGCCAGGGGGCCCCAGACTCTGGGGCCAACGTCCTGACTTTC; CDR3aa: CASSSSQGAPDSGANVLTF
v_gene: TRBV28; j_gene: TRBJ1-5; abundance: -; d_gene: -; CDR3nt: TGTGCCAGCAGTTTCAGGCAGGCCTTGAAGCCCCAGCATTTT; CDR3aa: CASSFRQALKPQHF
v_gene: TRBV7-8; j_gene: TRBJ2-1; abundance: many; d_gene: TRBD2; CDR3nt: TGTGCCAGCAGCCCCCTCCAGGTGGCTAGCGGGATAATTATTGAGCAGTTCTTC; CDR3aa: CASSPLQVASGIIIEQFF
v_gene: TRBV11-2; j_gene: TRBJ2-5; abundance: -; d_gene: -; CDR3nt: TGTGCCAGCAGCTTAGAATCCCCTTTGGGGGGGACCCAGTACTTC; CDR3aa: CASSLESPLGGTQYF
v_gene: TRBV4-2; j_gene: TRBJ2-5; abundance: -; d_gene: -; CDR3nt: TGTGCCAGCAGCCAAGAAACCAACAGTGGGACCCAGTACTTC; CDR3aa: CASSQETNSGTQYF
v_gene: TRBV28; j_gene: TRBJ1-2; abundance: few; d_gene: TRBD1; CDR3nt: TGTGCCAGCAGTTCAGGGGGCATCGGCTACACCTTC; CDR3aa: CASSSGGIGYTF
v_gene: TRBV20-1; j_gene: TRBJ2-7; abundance: -; d_gene: TRBD1; CDR3nt: TGCAGTGCTAGAGATGTCAACCGGGACAGGGGTCTCAGATCCTACGAGCAGTACTTC; CDR3aa: CSARDVNRDRGLRSYEQYF
v_gene: TRBV7-2; j_gene: TRBJ1-2; abundance: -; d_gene: -; CDR3nt: TGTGCCAGCAGCACGGGGGGAAACTATGGCTACACCTTC; CDR3aa: CASSTGGNYGYTF
v_gene: TRBV12-3/TRBV12-4; j_gene: TRBJ1-2; abundance: few; d_gene: -; CDR3nt: TGTGCCAGCAGTTTAATTTTAGAAGGAGGTGGGAGTGGCTACACCTTC; CDR3aa: CASSLILEGGGSGYTF
v_gene: TRBV6-2/TRBV6-3; j_gene: TRBJ2-2; abundance: few; d_gene: -; CDR3nt: TGTGCCAGCAGAAGTTGGGTCGCGAACACCGGGGAGCTGTTTTTT; CDR3aa: CASRSWVANTGELFF
v_gene: TRBV13; j_gene: TRBJ2-3; abundance: many; d_gene: TRBD1; CDR3nt: TGTGCCAGCAGCTTAACAGGGGGGCCGACAGATACGCAGTATTTT; CDR3aa: CASSLTGGPTDTQYF
v_gene: TRBV3-1; j_gene: TRBJ2-2; abundance: many; d_gene: -; CDR3nt: TGTGCCAGCCTCCGGGGGAACACCGGGGAGCTGTTTTTT; CDR3aa: CASLRGNTGELFF
v_gene: TRBV20-1; j_gene: TRBJ2-7; abundance: few; d_gene: -; CDR3nt: TGCAGTGCCAGGGCCGACCGGGCCAGGGGAGACTACGAGCAGTACTTC; CDR3aa: CSARADRARGDYEQYF
v_gene: TRBV4-3; j_gene: TRBJ2-3; abundance: -; d_gene: -; CDR3nt: TGCGCCAGCAGCCAAGATACAGGGAGCGCAGATACGCAGTATTTT; CDR3aa: CASSQDTGSADTQYF
v_gene: TRBV20-1; j_gene: TRBJ2-7; abundance: many; d_gene: TRBD2; CDR3nt: TGCAGTGCTAGAGATATTACTAGCGGCCTCAACGAGCAGTACTTC; CDR3aa: CSARDITSGLNEQYF
v_gene: TRBV2; j_gene: TRBJ2-5; abundance: -; d_gene: -; CDR3nt: TGTGCCAGCAGTGTTGAAGCTGAGACCCAGTACTTC; CDR3aa: CASSVEAETQYF
v_gene: TRBV6-1; j_gene: TRBJ1-2; abundance: many; d_gene: -; CDR3nt: TGTGCCAGCAGTGTGGTGTTTGGGGACCTATTTCGTGGCTACACCTTC; CDR3aa: CASSVVFGDLFRGYTF
v_gene: TRBV6-5; j_gene: TRBJ1-6; abundance: few; d_gene: -; CDR3nt: TGCGCCAGCAGTTACCCAACAGGGACTGGGAATTCACCCCTCCACTTT; CDR3aa: CASSYPTGTGNSPLHF
v_gene: TRBV12-3/TRBV12-4; j_gene: TRBJ2-7; abundance: few; d_gene: TRBD1; CDR3nt: TGTGCCAGCAGTTTAGTGGACAGGGGCGAGCAGTACTTC; CDR3aa: CASSLVDRGEQYF
v_gene: TRBV11-3; j_gene: TRBJ1-6; abundance: once; d_gene: -; CDR3nt: TGTGCCAGCGACTATACAGGGTCGAGCTCCTATAATTCACCCCTCCACTTT; CDR3aa: CASDYTGSSSYNSPLHF
v_gene: TRBV29-1; j_gene: TRBJ2-1; abundance: few; d_gene: -; CDR3nt: TGCAGCGTTGAAGAGGTGGGTGAGCAGTTCTTC; CDR3aa: CSVEEVGEQFF
v_gene: TRBV3-1; j_gene: TRBJ1-5; abundance: many; d_gene: -; CDR3nt: TGTGCCAGCAGCCAAGACACAGGGTACCAGCCCCAGCATTTT; CDR3aa: CASSQDTGYQPQHF
v_gene: TRBV7-7; j_gene: TRBJ1-3; abundance: many; d_gene: -; CDR3nt: TGTGCTAGCAGCTTTGGCGGAAACTCTGGAAACACCATATATTTT; CDR3aa: CASSFGGNSGNTIYF
v_gene: TRBV20-1; j_gene: TRBJ2-6; abundance: -; d_gene: -; CDR3nt: TGCAGTCCGACAAGGGGCTCTGGGGCCAACGTCCTGACTTTC; CDR3aa: CSPTRGSGANVLTF
v_gene: TRBV6-1; j_gene: TRBJ2-1; abundance: few; d_gene: TRBD2; CDR3nt: TGTGCCAGCACTAAAGGCACCCGGGGACTAGCGGGCTACAATGAGCAGTTCTTC; CDR3aa: CASTKGTRGLAGYNEQFF
v_gene: TRBV29-1; j_gene: TRBJ2-1; abundance: many; d_gene: TRBD2; CDR3nt: TGCAGCGTCGCGGGTGGCGGGAGAGGGAATGAGCAGTTCTTC; CDR3aa: CSVAGGGRGNEQFF
v_gene: TRBV6-2/TRBV6-3; j_gene: TRBJ1-4; abundance: -; d_gene: -; CDR3nt: TGTGCCAGCAGACGACAGGCGGGAGAAAAACTGTTTTTT; CDR3aa: CASRRQAGEKLFF
v_gene: TRBV12-3/TRBV12-4; j_gene: TRBJ2-1; abundance: many; d_gene: -; CDR3nt: TGTGCCAGCACTCCAGGACTAATCAATGAGCAGTTCTTC; CDR3aa: CASTPGLINEQFF
v_gene: TRBV18; j_gene: TRBJ1-4; abundance: few; d_gene: TRBD1; CDR3nt: TGTGCCAGCTCCCTGACAGGGAATAATGAAAAACTGTTTTTT; CDR3aa: CASSLTGNNEKLFF
v_gene: TRBV7-3; j_gene: TRBJ2-3; abundance: -; d_gene: TRBD2; CDR3nt: TGTGCCAGCAGCTTAGGGACTAGCGGGGGCACAGATACGCAGTATTTT; CDR3aa: CASSLGTSGGTDTQYF
v_gene: TRBV7-2; j_gene: TRBJ2-5; abundance: many; d_gene: -; CDR3nt: TGTGCCAGCAGCTTAGAGGTGCAGCAGACCCAGTACTTC; CDR3aa: CASSLEVQQTQYF
v_gene: TRBV20-1; j_gene: TRBJ2-7; abundance: few; d_gene: TRBD1; CDR3nt: TGCAGTGCTAGAGAGGCCCCCGGCAGGGGGACCAGCTCCTACGAGCAGTACTTC; CDR3aa: CSAREAPGRGTSSYEQYF